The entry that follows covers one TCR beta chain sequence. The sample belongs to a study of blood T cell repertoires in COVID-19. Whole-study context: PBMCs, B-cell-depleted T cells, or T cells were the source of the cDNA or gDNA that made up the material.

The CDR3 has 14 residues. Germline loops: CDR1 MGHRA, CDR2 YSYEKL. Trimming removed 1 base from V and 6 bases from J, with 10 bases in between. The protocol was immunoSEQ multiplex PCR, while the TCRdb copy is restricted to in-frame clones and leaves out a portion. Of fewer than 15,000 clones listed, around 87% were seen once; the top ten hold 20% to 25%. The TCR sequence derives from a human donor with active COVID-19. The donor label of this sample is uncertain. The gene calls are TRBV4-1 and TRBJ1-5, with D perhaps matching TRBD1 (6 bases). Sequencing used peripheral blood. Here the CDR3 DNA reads TGCGCCAGCAGCCAAGGTGGGGGCGGTCAGCCCCAGCATTTT. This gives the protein CASSQGGGGQPQHF.